A single sample is the source of the 8 T cell receptor beta chains below, sequenced in a study of T-cell memory formation after mild COVID-19. TCRdb independently ran MiXCR on the 5' RACE reads; one entry per CDR3 protein. The profile shows roughly 100,000 distinct CDR3 sequences, less than 15% of them singletons. Sequenced input: PBMCs or a T cell subset sorted from them (not recorded which). The source of these receptors is an adult woman who had mild COVID-19 (a few samples of this study predate the infection). Cell type and time point are not known.

Written as DNA, the CDR3 is TGCAGCGTCCCACCCGGGGGGGGATACAATGAGCAGTTCTTC. As protein: CSVPPGGGYNEQFF. V is TRBV29-1 and J is TRBJ2-1; 8 nucleotides agree with TRBD2. Trimming took 6 bases from V and 4 from J; bases not matched to a gene: 8. The CDR3 consists of 14 residues. The V gene's germline CDR1 is SQVTM and CDR2 ANQGSEA.

This clonotype occurred once. The chain recombines TRBV15 with TRBJ2-5; D unclear. Germline-derived CDR1 and CDR2 are LNHNV and YYDKDF (reference sequence). V lost 5 bases and J lost 2, with 15 bases in between. This CDR3 is 15 amino acids long. The CDR3 DNA reads TGTGCCACCAGCCGACTGGGGAACTCTCAAGAGACCCAGTACTTC. Translating it yields CATSRLGNSQETQYF.

The chain uses TRBV5-1 and TRBJ2-1, with D tentatively TRBD2 (5 bases). V dropped 4 bases and J dropped 3 bases, with 14 bases sitting between them. CDR1 and CDR2 (germline): SGHRS, YFSETQ. CDR3 length: 15 amino acids. CDR3: CASSEVEAGYNEQFF. DNA for the CDR3: TGCGCCAGCAGCGAGGTGGAGGCGGGCTACAATGAGCAGTTCTTC.

The V gene is TRBV5-6, the J gene TRBJ2-5; D not resolved. The CDR3 totals 16 residues. V shed 1 base and J shed 4 bases, with 17 bases lying between them. The germline V gene has CDR1 SGHDT and CDR2 YYEEEE. The CDR3 loop reads CASSLMGSWEGETQYF. The CDR3 region has the DNA TGTGCCAGCAGCTTGATGGGAAGTTGGGAAGGAGAGACCCAGTACTTC.

This clonotype was found many times. V usage is TRBV7-2 and J usage is TRBJ2-6, with D unclear. The length of the CDR3 is 15 residues. The V and J ends lost 3 bases and 0 bases respectively, with 6 bases between them. Germline values: CDR1 SGHTA, CDR2 FQGNSA. DNA for the CDR3: TGTGCCAGCAGCTTTTACTCCTCTGGGGCCAACGTCCTGACTTTC. Its protein is CASSFYSSGANVLTF.

This clonotype came up a few times. The genes are TRBV12-3 or TRBV12-4 and TRBJ1-4, with 8 positions matching TRBD1. The CDR3 is made up of 15 amino acids. V shed 5 bases, J shed 8 bases, and the junction held 10 bases outside the gene matches. CDR3 coding DNA: TGTGCCAGCAGTGACATGCCGGGACAGGAGGAAAAACTGTTTTTT. Protein sequence: CASSDMPGQEEKLFF.

CDR3 bases: TGCAGTGCTAGAGATCAACAGGGGCTTATTTACGAGCAGTACTTC. Translated: CSARDQQGLIYEQYF. The chain employs TRBV20-1 and TRBJ2-7, with 7 nucleotides matching TRBD1. The CDR3 loop spans 15 amino acids. Germline loops: CDR1 DFQATT, CDR2 SNEGSKA (reference sequence). V was clipped by 0 bases and J by 4 bases; unmatched bases: 9.

This clonotype was found a few times. The V call is TRBV12-5, the J call TRBJ1-1; D uncertain. V lost 3 bases to trimming and J lost 1 base, with 6 bases between them. CDR1 is LGHNT, CDR2 FRNRAP, per germline. The CDR3 is 13 residues long. Here the CDR3 reads CASGFGQNTEAFF. DNA of the CDR3: TGTGCTAGTGGTTTTGGGCAGAACACTGAAGCTTTCTTT.